This note documents a single T cell receptor (beta chain) sequence. Its cognate antigen is unknown. This entry belongs to a study of glioma-infiltrating T cells after dendritic cell vaccination. Points from the study as a whole: Estimated pretreatment TIL content predicted outcome after dendritic cell vaccination.

The CDR3 spans 17 residues. Germline CDR1 reads SGHRS; CDR2 reads YFSETQ. Trimming shortened V by 4 bases and J by 1 base, and 20 bases separated the two germline ends. Patients had residual fresh-frozen tumor tissue and more than two years of survival data. None of the glioblastoma patients had an isocitrate dehydrogenase mutation. Here immunoSEQ multiplex PCR was the method, and the copy in TCRdb shows in-frame clones only, minus some. Here the sample spans around 90,000 clones, around 80% being singletons. Sequenced material: blood, taken before dendritic cell vaccination. The sequence was collected from a human donor with glioblastoma. This chain joins TRBV5-1 and TRBJ1-1; perhaps TRBD1 as D (6 bases). CDR3 coding DNA: TGCGCCAGCAGCGCCCGACAGGTGGGGAAAGGGAACACTGAAGCTTTCTTT. This gives the protein CASSARQVGKGNTEAFF.